The next 14 T cell receptor beta chains were all read from a single sample in a study of blood T cell repertoires in COVID-19. Assay used: immunoSEQ multiplex PCR; TCRdb lists only in-frame clones, some missing. This table holds about 90,000 clones, around nine tenths found once. The sequencing sample was made of peripheral blood. The source of these receptors is a man older than 75 with active or convalescent COVID-19.

The V gene is TRBV5-6, the J gene TRBJ1-6; D possibly corresponds to TRBD1 (5 bases). V lost 4 bases, J lost 7 bases, and 9 bases lay in between. CDR1 and CDR2 (germline): SGHDT, YYEEEE. The CDR3 totals 13 residues. CDR3 region: CASSSTGNSPLHF. Written as DNA, the CDR3 is TGTGCCAGCAGCAGCACAGGAAATTCACCCCTCCACTTT.

V and J are TRBV28 and TRBJ2-7; tentatively, D is TRBD1 (6 bases). This CDR3 is built from 15 residues. CDR1 and CDR2 from the germline V gene are MDHEN and SYDVKM. Deletions cut 5 bases from V and 6 bases from J, with 20 bases between. In nucleotides, the CDR3 is TGTGCCAGCAGTGCCCCATCGGTCAGGGGTGGCGAGCAGTACTTC. Protein: CASSAPSVRGGEQYF.

In this sample, this clone turned up once. The chain combines TRBV19 with TRBJ1-4, with D maybe TRBD1 (6 bases). Germline-derived CDR1 and CDR2 are LNHDA and SQIVND (reference sequence). The V and J ends lost 1 base and 8 bases respectively, with 8 bases between them. This CDR3 contains 13 residues. CDR3 in DNA: TGTGCCAGTAGTATAGTACAGGGCGAAAAACTGTTTTTT. Translated, it gives CASSIVQGEKLFF.

This chain connects TRBV6-4 to TRBJ2-7; 11 bases map to TRBD2. This CDR3 is 17 amino acids long. Trimming took 3 bases from V and 3 from J; bases not matched to a gene: 10. CDR1 is MRHNA, CDR2 SNTAGT, per germline. Written as DNA, the CDR3 is TGTGCCAGCAGTGAAGATCGGGCTAGCGGGGGGAACTACGAGCAGTACTTC. The encoded protein is CASSEDRASGGNYEQYF.

The chain uses TRBV5-1 and TRBJ2-3, with D maybe TRBD1 (6 bases). Germline CDR1 reads SGHRS; CDR2 reads YFSETQ. Trimming took 3 bases from V and 6 from J, leaving 11 bases between them. The CDR3 consists of 13 residues. The CDR3 sequence is CASSSERGDTQYF. The CDR3 DNA reads as TGCGCCAGCAGCTCAGAGAGGGGGGATACGCAGTATTTT.

The V gene is TRBV11-3, the J gene TRBJ2-7; D is possibly TRBD1 (5 bases). This CDR3 is 15 amino acids long. Germline lookup yields CDR1 SGHNT and CDR2 YENEEA. Between the trimmed V and J ends, which lost 5 bases and 2 bases, there was a span of 16 bases. The CDR3, as DNA: TGTGCCAGCAGCCCAGGAAGGGGTCCAACCTACGAGCAGTACTTC. Translated: CASSPGRGPTYEQYF.

The gene calls are TRBV4-2 and TRBJ2-7; a possible D gene is TRBD2 (6 bases). The germline V gene has CDR1 LGHNA and CDR2 YNFKEQ. This CDR3 is built from 15 residues. The V gene lost 1 base and the J gene lost 3 bases, with 13 bases spanning the gap. CDR3 sequence reads: CASSQVSGPYYEQYF. The CDR3 DNA is TGTGCCAGCAGCCAAGTAAGCGGGCCTTACTACGAGCAGTACTTC.

The J gene is TRBJ1-6, the V gene TRBV5-4; the D is unclear. CDR3 length: 14 amino acids. Germline CDR1 SGHNT, CDR2 YYREEE (reference sequence). Trimming removed 2 bases from V and 7 bases from J, with 10 bases in between. CDR3 coding DNA: TGTGCCAGCAGCTTTAGACAAGACAATTCACCCCTCCACTTT. Encoded protein: CASSFRQDNSPLHF.

In its sample, this clone was seen a few times. The genes are TRBV7-2 and TRBJ2-2; tentatively, D is TRBD1 (6 bases). Germline V gives CDR1 SGHTA, CDR2 FQGNSA. This CDR3 has 15 residues. V was cut by 1 base and J by 1 base, with 7 bases left in between. The chain's CDR3 is CASSLVQGNTGELFF. In nucleotides, the CDR3 is TGTGCCAGCAGCTTAGTACAGGGGAACACCGGGGAGCTGTTTTTT.

The chain couples TRBV5-4 to TRBJ2-3; 7 bases align to TRBD2. Germline V gene lookup returns CDR1 SGHNT and CDR2 YYREEE (reference sequence). Trimming at V came to 9 bases and at J to 0 bases, leaving 7 bases not matched to a gene. This CDR3 is built from 14 residues. This CDR3 reads CAINSGPSTDTQYF. As DNA, the CDR3 is TGTGCCATCAATAGCGGGCCTAGCACAGATACGCAGTATTTT.

V gene TRBV6-2 or TRBV6-3 combines with J gene TRBJ2-3; D may be TRBD1 (5 bases). The V gene's germline CDR1 is MNHEY and CDR2 SVGEGT. Trimming cost V 5 bases and J 3 bases, with 15 bases left between them. This CDR3 contains 15 residues. The CDR3 reads CASSSRAARTDTQYF. CDR3 coding DNA: TGTGCCAGCAGTAGCAGGGCCGCCCGGACAGATACGCAGTATTTT.

The chain has TRBV25-1 and TRBJ2-7, with 7 bases matching TRBD1. Germline loops: CDR1 MGHDK, CDR2 SYGVNS. With 11 bases clipped from V and 3 bases from J, the junction kept 16 bases outside the gene matches. CDR3 size: 15 residues. CDR3 bases: TGTGCCCACCCCCCCAAGGACAGGCACTTCTACGAGCAGTACTTC. As protein: CAHPPKDRHFYEQYF.

The chain combines TRBV27 with TRBJ1-1, with D possibly matching TRBD1 (5 bases). This CDR3 has 12 residues. Per germline, CDR1 MNHEY and CDR2 SMNVEV (reference sequence). The V and J ends lost 4 bases and 4 bases respectively, with 7 bases between them. CDR3 residues: CASSSGVTEAFF. The CDR3 DNA follows: TGTGCCAGCAGTTCGGGGGTCACTGAAGCTTTCTTT.

This chain links TRBV29-1 with TRBJ1-2, with D possibly matching TRBD1 (6 bases). The CDR3 consists of 13 residues. The germline V gene encodes CDR1 SQVTM and CDR2 ANQGSEA. Deletions cut 6 bases from V and 3 bases from J, with 14 bases between. This CDR3 is CSVGHRAHYGYTF. For the CDR3, the DNA is TGCAGCGTCGGTCACAGGGCACACTATGGCTACACCTTC.